Listed here are 19 T cell receptor beta chains from one sample, sequenced in a study of blood T cell repertoires in COVID-19. The data were produced by immunoSEQ multiplex PCR, yet TCRdb's version contains in-frame clones alone and is incomplete. The sample carries 120,000 to 150,000 clones, about 82% recorded once. What was sequenced was peripheral blood. Receptor source: a man aged 45-65 years with acute or convalescent COVID-19.

CDR3 coding DNA: TGTGCTAGTGGCCCCGGTAGGGCTAGCGGTTACCAAGAGACCCAGTACTTC. This translates into CASGPGRASGYQETQYF. The chain combines TRBV12-5 with TRBJ2-5; 7 bases match TRBD2. The CDR3 is made up of 17 amino acids. With V trimmed by 6 bases and J by 0 bases, 13 bases remained unmatched. Germline CDR1 LGHNT, CDR2 FRNRAP.

V is TRBV24-1 and J is TRBJ1-6; 9 nucleotides agree with TRBD1. The CDR3 runs to 15 residues. After removal of 10 bases from V and 5 bases from J, the junction contained 8 bases not matched to a gene. Germline CDR1 and CDR2: KGHDR and SFDVKD. The CDR3 bases are TGTGCCACTATACCCCGGGACAGGGATAATTCACCCCTCCACTTT. Its protein is CATIPRDRDNSPLHF.

The chain links TRBV7-9 to TRBJ2-5, with 10 nucleotides matching TRBD1. The J segment lost 1 base and the V segment lost 6 bases, leaving 5 bases of the junction unmatched. There are 15 residues in the CDR3. CDR1 and CDR2 (germline): SEHNR, FQNEAQ (reference sequence). The CDR3 loop is CASRPRTGGQETQYF. The CDR3 coding sequence is TGTGCCAGCAGACCTCGGACAGGGGGCCAAGAGACCCAGTACTTC. Based on the CDR3 plus reference TRBV7-9 and TRBJ2-5, the full variable domain is DTGVSQNPRHKITKRGQNVTFRCDPISEHNRLYWYRQTLGQGPEFLTYFQNEAQLEKSRLLSDRFSAERPKGSFSTLEIQRTEQGDSAMYLCASRPRTGGQETQYFGPGTRLLVL.

A single count supports this clone. The chain links TRBV4-1 to TRBJ1-5; possibly TRBD1 for D (5 bases). V was cut by 0 bases and J by 5 bases, with 17 bases left in between. Germline lookup yields CDR1 MGHRA and CDR2 YSYEKL. The length of the CDR3 is 17 residues. Here the CDR3 reads CASSQDALTVGDQPQHF. The CDR3 nucleotides are TGCGCCAGCAGCCAAGACGCCCTGACAGTCGGTGATCAGCCCCAGCATTTT.

The chain joins TRBV20-1 to TRBJ2-1, with D unresolved. The CDR3 is made up of 11 amino acids. CDR1 is DFQATT and CDR2 is SNEGSKA in the germline V gene (reference sequence). Trimming shortened V by 3 bases and J by 4 bases, and 4 bases separated the two germline ends. The DNA of the CDR3 is TGCAGTGCTAGTCAATACAATGAGCAGTTCTTC. Encoded protein: CSASQYNEQFF.

The chain employs TRBV5-4 and TRBJ2-7; possible D gene TRBD2, 5 bases. V was pared by 2 bases and J by 8 bases, with 14 bases between. The CDR3 has 13 residues. Germline lookup yields CDR1 SGHNT and CDR2 YYREEE (reference sequence). This CDR3 reads CASSFPGITQQYF. For the CDR3, the DNA is TGTGCCAGCAGCTTCCCGGGGATTACGCAGCAGTACTTC.

The V and J genes are TRBV7-2 and TRBJ2-3; weak D call: TRBD2 (6 bases). The length of the CDR3 is 16 residues. Germline V CDR1 and CDR2: SGHTA, FQGNSA. V lost 4 bases, J lost 0 bases, and 14 bases lay in between. In nucleotides, the CDR3 is TGTGCCAGCAGCTGGGCGGGATGGGGCAGCACAGATACGCAGTATTTT. Protein sequence: CASSWAGWGSTDTQYF.

The J gene is TRBJ2-3, the V gene TRBV28, with 10 nucleotides matching TRBD1. V shed 4 bases, J shed 4 bases, and the junction held 5 bases outside the gene matches. The germline CDR1 and CDR2 sequences are MDHEN and SYDVKM. This CDR3 contains 15 residues. Here the CDR3 reads CASSSPGQGPDTQYF. The CDR3 nucleotides read TGTGCCAGCAGTTCCCCGGGACAGGGGCCAGATACGCAGTATTTT.

CDR3 loop: CASRTGTGRYTF. The DNA of the CDR3 is TGTGCCAGCAGAACCGGGACAGGACGCTACACCTTC. The chain links TRBV27 to TRBJ1-2; 8 bases line up with TRBD1. After removal of 6 bases from V and 9 bases from J, the junction contained 6 bases not matched to a gene. This CDR3 has 12 residues. Germline lookup yields CDR1 MNHEY and CDR2 SMNVEV (reference sequence).

This clone showed up just once. The genes are TRBV6-1 and TRBJ2-7, with a tentative D call TRBD1 (6 bases). V was clipped by 0 bases and J by 0 bases, with 6 bases between them. CDR1 and CDR2 from the germline V gene are MNHNS and SASEGT. This CDR3 is built from 14 residues. CDR3 nucleotide sequence: TGTGCCAGCAGTGAAGCAGGGGGCTCCTACGAGCAGTACTTC. Its protein product is CASSEAGGSYEQYF.

The gene calls are TRBV5-4 and TRBJ1-4, with a weak D call TRBD1 (5 bases). This CDR3 region has 13 residues. V lost 2 bases to trimming and J lost 8 bases, with 10 bases between them. Looked up from germline, CDR1 is SGHNT and CDR2 is YYREEE (reference sequence). The CDR3 sequence is CASSFGGREKLFF. The CDR3 nucleotides are TGTGCCAGCAGCTTCGGGGGTCGGGAAAAACTGTTTTTT.

The V gene is TRBV5-5, the J gene TRBJ2-1, with 9 bases lining up with TRBD2. The junction had 9 bases not matched to a gene; V was cut back by 0 bases and J by 8 bases. The CDR3 is 16 amino acids. Germline CDR1 is SGHKS and CDR2 is YYEKEE (reference sequence). DNA of the CDR3: TGTGCCAGCAGCTTGGTCTCGCGGGAGGGCCGGGATGAGCAGTTCTTC. Amino acids: CASSLVSREGRDEQFF.

The chain combines TRBV12-3 or TRBV12-4 with TRBJ1-2; the match to TRBD1 covers 8 bases. The CDR3 totals 13 residues. J was trimmed by 9 bases and V by 5 bases; bases with no gene match: 8. The CDR3 sequence: CASSPGTGNRYTF. CDR3 coding DNA: TGTGCCAGCAGTCCCGGGACAGGTAATCGCTACACCTTC.

The chain combines TRBV19 with TRBJ2-7, with D possibly TRBD1 on 6 matching bases. Germline V gene lookup returns CDR1 LNHDA and CDR2 SQIVND (reference sequence). The CDR3 consists of 13 residues. V shed 8 bases and J shed 0 bases, with 11 bases lying between them. The DNA for the CDR3 is TGTGCCAGTGCGACAGGAGTCTCCTACGAGCAGTACTTC. Translation: CASATGVSYEQYF. The complete variable domain, with remaining parts taken from reference TRBV19 and TRBJ2-7, reads DGGITQSPKYLFRKEGQNVTLSCEQNLNHDAMYWYRQDPGQGLRLIYYSQIVNDFQKGDIAEGYSVSREKKESFPLTVTSAQKNPTAFYLCASATGVSYEQYFGPGTRLTVT.

This sequence joins TRBV12-5 and TRBJ2-7, with D perhaps matching TRBD2 (6 bases). In germline, CDR1 is LGHNT, CDR2 FRNRAP. The V end was cut by 5 bases, the J end by 3 bases, with 11 bases between. This CDR3 is built from 13 residues. CDR3 nucleotides: TGTGCTAGTGGTCTGGGACTTTTCTACGAGCAGTACTTC. Protein product: CASGLGLFYEQYF.

The chain uses TRBV10-3 and TRBJ2-2; TRBD1 matches at 7 bases. The CDR3 length is 14 residues. Losses at the gene ends were 11 bases for V and 3 bases for J; bases not matched to a gene: 9. Germline V gene sequence: CDR1 ENHRY, CDR2 SYGVKD. CDR3 in amino acids: CASKPGGHTGELFF. For the CDR3, the DNA is TGTGCCTCGAAGCCAGGGGGTCACACCGGGGAGCTGTTTTTT.

The chain is built from TRBV11-3 and TRBJ2-7, with TRBD2 as a possible D gene (6 bases). Germline CDR1 SGHNT, CDR2 YENEEA. V lost 3 bases and J lost 4, with 10 bases in between. This CDR3 has 13 amino acids. The CDR3 protein is CASSLGGGYEQYF. DNA for the CDR3: TGTGCCAGCAGCTTGGGGGGAGGTTACGAGCAGTACTTC.

The chain is built from TRBV4-2 and TRBJ2-7; maybe TRBD1 (6 bases). V was trimmed by 1 base and J by 4 bases, leaving 11 bases between them. Germline CDR1 is LGHNA and CDR2 is YNFKEQ. The CDR3 runs to 14 residues. The CDR3 DNA is TGTGCCAGCAGCCAAGTGGGGACACTATACGAGCAGTACTTC. Translated: CASSQVGTLYEQYF.

Only one count was recorded for this clone. The chain couples TRBV4-2 to TRBJ2-7; 8 bases map to TRBD2. Germline CDR1 LGHNA, CDR2 YNFKEQ. This CDR3 contains 17 residues. V shed 1 base, J shed 3 bases, and the junction held 11 bases outside the gene matches. CDR3 sequence (DNA): TGTGCCAGCAGCCAAGGAACATTAGCGGGGTCACACTACGAGCAGTACTTC. Its protein is CASSQGTLAGSHYEQYF.